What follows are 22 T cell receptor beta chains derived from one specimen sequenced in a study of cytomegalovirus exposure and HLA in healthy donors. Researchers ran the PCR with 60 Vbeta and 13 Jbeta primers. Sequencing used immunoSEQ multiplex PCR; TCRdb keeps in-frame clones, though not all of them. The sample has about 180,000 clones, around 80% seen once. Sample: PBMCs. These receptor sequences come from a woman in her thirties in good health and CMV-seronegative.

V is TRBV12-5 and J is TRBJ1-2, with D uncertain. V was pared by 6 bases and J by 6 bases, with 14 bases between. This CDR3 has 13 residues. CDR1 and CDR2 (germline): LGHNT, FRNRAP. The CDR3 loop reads CASGEGVGNGYTF. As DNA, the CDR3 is TGTGCTAGTGGGGAGGGAGTGGGCAATGGCTACACCTTC.

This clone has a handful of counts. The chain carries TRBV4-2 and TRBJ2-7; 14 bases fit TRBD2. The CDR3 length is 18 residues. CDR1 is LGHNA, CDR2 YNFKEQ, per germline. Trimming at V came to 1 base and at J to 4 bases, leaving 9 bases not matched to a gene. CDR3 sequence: CASSQVSGLAGGQYEQYF. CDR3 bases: TGTGCCAGCAGCCAAGTTTCAGGACTAGCGGGGGGCCAGTACGAGCAGTACTTC.

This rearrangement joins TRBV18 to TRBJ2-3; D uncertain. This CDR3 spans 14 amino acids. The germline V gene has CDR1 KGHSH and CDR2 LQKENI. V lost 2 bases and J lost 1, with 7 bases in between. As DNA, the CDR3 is TGTGCCAGCTCACCAAGTCGGGGCACAGATACGCAGTATTTT. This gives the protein CASSPSRGTDTQYF.

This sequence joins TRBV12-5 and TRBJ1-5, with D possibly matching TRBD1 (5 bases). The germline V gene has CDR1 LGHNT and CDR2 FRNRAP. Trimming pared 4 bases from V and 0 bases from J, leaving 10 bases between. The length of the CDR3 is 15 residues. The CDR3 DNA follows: TGTGCTAGTGGTTCGACAGTCAATAGCAATCAGCCCCAGCATTTT. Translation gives CASGSTVNSNQPQHF.

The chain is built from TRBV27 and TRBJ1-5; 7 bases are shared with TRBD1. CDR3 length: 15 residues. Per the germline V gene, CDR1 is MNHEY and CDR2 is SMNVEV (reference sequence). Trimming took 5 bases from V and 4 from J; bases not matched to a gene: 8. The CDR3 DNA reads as TGTGCCAGCAGTGTTAACAGGGGTGGAAATCAGCCCCAGCATTTT. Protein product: CASSVNRGGNQPQHF.

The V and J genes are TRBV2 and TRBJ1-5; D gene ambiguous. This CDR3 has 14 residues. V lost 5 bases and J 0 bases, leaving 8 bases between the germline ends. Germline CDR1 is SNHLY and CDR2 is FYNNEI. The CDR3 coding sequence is TGTGCCAGCAGTCGAGAAGATAGCAATCAGCCCCAGCATTTT. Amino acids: CASSREDSNQPQHF.

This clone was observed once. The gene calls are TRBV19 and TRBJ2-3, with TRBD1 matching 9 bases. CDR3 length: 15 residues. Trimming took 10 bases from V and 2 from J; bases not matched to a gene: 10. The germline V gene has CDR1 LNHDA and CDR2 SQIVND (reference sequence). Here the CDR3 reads CAIRPRDRDTDTQYF. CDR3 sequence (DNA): TGTGCCATCCGGCCCCGGGACAGGGACACAGATACGCAGTATTTT.

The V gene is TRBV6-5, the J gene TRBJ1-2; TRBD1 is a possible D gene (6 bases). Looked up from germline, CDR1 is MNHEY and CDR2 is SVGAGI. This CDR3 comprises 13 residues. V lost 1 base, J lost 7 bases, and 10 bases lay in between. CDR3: CASSYLDRSGYTF. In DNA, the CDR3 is TGTGCCAGCAGTTACTTGGACAGAAGTGGCTACACCTTC.

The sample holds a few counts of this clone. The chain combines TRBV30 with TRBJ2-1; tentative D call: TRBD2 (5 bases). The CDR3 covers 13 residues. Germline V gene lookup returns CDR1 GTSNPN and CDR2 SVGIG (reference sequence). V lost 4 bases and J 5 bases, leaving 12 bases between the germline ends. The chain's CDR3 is CAWTRGRNNEQFF. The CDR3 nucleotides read TGTGCCTGGACCCGGGGTCGTAACAATGAGCAGTTCTTC.

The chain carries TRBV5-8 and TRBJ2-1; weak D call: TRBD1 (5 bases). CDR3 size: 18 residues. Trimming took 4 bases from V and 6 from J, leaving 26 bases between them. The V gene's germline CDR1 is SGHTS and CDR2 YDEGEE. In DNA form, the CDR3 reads TGTGCCAGCAGCCCCTCTATTGTGGTACAGGCGTATCTCAATGAGCAGTTCTTC. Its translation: CASSPSIVVQAYLNEQFF.

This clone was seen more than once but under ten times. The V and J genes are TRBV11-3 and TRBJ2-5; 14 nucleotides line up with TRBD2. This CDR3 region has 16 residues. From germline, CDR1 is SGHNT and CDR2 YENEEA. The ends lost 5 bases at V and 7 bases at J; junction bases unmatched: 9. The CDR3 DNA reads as TGTGCCAGCAGCACCCAGACTAGCGGGGGGGCCGGGACCCAGTACTTC. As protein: CASSTQTSGGAGTQYF.

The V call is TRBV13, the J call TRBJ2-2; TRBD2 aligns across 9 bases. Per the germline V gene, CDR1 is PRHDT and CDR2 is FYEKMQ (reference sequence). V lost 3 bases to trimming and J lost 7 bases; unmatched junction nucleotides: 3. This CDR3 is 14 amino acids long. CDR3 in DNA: TGTGCCAGCAGCTTGGCGGGGGGGCTCGGGGAGCTGTTTTTT. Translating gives CASSLAGGLGELFF.

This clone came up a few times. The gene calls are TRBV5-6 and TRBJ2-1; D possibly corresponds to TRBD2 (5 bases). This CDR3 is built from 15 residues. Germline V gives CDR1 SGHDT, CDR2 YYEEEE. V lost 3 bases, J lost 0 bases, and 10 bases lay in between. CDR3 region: CASSSLRDSYNEQFF. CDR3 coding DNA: TGTGCCAGCAGCTCTCTCCGGGACTCCTACAATGAGCAGTTCTTC.

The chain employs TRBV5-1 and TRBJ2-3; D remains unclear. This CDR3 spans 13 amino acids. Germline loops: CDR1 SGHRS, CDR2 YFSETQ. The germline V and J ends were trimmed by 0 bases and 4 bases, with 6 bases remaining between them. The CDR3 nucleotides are TGCGCCAGCAGCTTGGCCGGAGCAGATACGCAGTATTTT. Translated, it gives CASSLAGADTQYF.

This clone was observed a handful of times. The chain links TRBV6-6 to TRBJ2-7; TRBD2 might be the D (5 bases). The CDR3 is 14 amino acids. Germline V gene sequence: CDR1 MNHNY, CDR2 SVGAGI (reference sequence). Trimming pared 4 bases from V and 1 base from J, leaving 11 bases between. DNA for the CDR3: TGTGCCAGCAGTTCACCGGGGAGTTCCTACGAGCAGTACTTC. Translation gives CASSSPGSSYEQYF.

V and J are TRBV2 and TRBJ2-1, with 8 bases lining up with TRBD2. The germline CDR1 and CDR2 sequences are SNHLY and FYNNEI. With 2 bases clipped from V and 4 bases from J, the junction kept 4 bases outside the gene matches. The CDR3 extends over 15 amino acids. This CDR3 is CASSESGGGYNEQFF. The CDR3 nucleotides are TGTGCCAGCAGTGAAAGCGGGGGAGGGTACAATGAGCAGTTCTTC.

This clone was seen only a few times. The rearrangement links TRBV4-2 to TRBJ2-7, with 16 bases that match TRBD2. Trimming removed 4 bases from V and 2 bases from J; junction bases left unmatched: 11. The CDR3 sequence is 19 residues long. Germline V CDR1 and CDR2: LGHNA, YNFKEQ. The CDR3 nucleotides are TGTGCCAGCAGCCCCGAAGGGACTAGCGGGGGGGTCTCAGCCTACGAGCAGTACTTC. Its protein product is CASSPEGTSGGVSAYEQYF.

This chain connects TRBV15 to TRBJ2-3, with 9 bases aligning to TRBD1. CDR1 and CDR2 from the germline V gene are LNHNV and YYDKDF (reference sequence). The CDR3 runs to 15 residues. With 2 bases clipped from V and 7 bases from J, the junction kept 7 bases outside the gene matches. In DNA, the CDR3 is TGTGCCACCAGCAGACCCGGGACAGGGCTGAATACGCAGTATTTT. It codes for CATSRPGTGLNTQYF.

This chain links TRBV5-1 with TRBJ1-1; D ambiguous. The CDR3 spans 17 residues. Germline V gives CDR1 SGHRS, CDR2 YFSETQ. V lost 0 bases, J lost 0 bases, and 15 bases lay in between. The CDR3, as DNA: TGCGCCAGCAGCTTGGTTCTAGGTCGGGGAATGAACACTGAAGCTTTCTTT. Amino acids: CASSLVLGRGMNTEAFF.

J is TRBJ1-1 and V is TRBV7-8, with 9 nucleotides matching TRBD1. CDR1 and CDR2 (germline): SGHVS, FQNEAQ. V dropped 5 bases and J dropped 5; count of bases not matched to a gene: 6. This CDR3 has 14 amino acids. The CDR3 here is CASSVTGGETEAFF. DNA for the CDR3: TGTGCCAGCAGCGTAACAGGGGGCGAGACTGAAGCTTTCTTT.

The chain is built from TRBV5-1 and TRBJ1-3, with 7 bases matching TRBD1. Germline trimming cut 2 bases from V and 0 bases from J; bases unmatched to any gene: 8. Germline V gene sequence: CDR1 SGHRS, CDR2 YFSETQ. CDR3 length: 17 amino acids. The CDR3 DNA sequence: TGCGCCAGCAGCTTAGGTCCAGGGGGAGCCTCTGGAAACACCATATATTTT. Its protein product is CASSLGPGGASGNTIYF. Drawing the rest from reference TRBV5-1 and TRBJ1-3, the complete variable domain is KAGVTQTPRYLIKTRGQQVTLSCSPISGHRSVSWYQQTPGQGLQFLFEYFSETQRNKGNFPGRFSGRQFSNSRSEMNVSTLELGDSALYLCASSLGPGGASGNTIYFGEGSWLTVV.

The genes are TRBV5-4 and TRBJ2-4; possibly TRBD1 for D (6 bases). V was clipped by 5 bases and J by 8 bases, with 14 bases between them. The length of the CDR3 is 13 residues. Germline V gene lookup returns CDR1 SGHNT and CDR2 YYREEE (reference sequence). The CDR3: CASREGGRDIQYF. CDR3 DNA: TGTGCCAGCAGAGAAGGGGGAAGAGACATTCAGTACTTC.